Listed here are 30 T cell receptor beta chains from one sample, sequenced in a study of PD-1 blockade in classical Hodgkin lymphoma. There was relapse after autologous stem cell transplantation in every patient, and there was variation in brentuximab vedotin exposure. The assay was immunoSEQ multiplex PCR, and TCRdb's table has in-frame clones only and misses some. The table has about 40,000 clones, roughly two thirds seen once. The sample consisted of peripheral blood mononuclear cells (PBMCs), taken before the second cycle of nivolumab. The receptors derive from a human donor with classical Hodgkin lymphoma.

The chain joins TRBV6-5 to TRBJ1-6; the D gene is possibly TRBD1 (5 bases). CDR1 and CDR2 (germline): MNHEY, SVGAGI. The germline V and J ends were trimmed by 6 bases and 4 bases, with 13 bases remaining between them. CDR3 length: 15 residues. The DNA for the CDR3 is TGTGCCAGCAGCTACGGGGACTTTTATAATTCACCCCTCCACTTT. Its translation: CASSYGDFYNSPLHF.

The chain is built from TRBV12-2 and TRBJ2-7; TRBD1 is the table's D call, not checked against the DNA. TRBV12-2 is assigned pseudogene status. The CDR3 runs to 15 residues. DNA for the CDR3: TGTGCAAGTCGCTTAGACCAAACAGGGGTCTGCGAGCAGTACTTC. Translation gives CASRLDQTGVCEQYF.

The chain joins TRBV25-1 to TRBJ1-4; 8 bases agree with TRBD1. V shed 4 bases and J 8 bases; nucleotides not matched to a gene: 6. CDR1 and CDR2 (germline): MGHDK, SYGVNS. This CDR3 contains 14 residues. The CDR3 DNA reads TGTGCCAGCAGTGCCGGACAGGGTGGAGAAAAACTGTTTTTT. Translated, it gives CASSAGQGGEKLFF.

This chain connects TRBV7-9 to TRBJ2-3; TRBD2 might be the D (5 bases). CDR1 and CDR2 (germline): SEHNR, FQNEAQ (reference sequence). Trimming removed 3 bases at V and 3 bases at J, with 13 bases between. This CDR3 contains 15 residues. CDR3: CASSFSSGRTDTQYF. The CDR3 bases are TGTGCCAGCAGCTTCTCTTCTGGGAGAACAGATACGCAGTATTTT.

The chain joins TRBV2 to TRBJ1-4; 7 positions agree with TRBD1. V was pared by 6 bases and J by 7 bases, with 11 bases of the junction left unmatched. The germline V gene has CDR1 SNHLY and CDR2 FYNNEI. This CDR3 contains 15 residues. CDR3 nucleotide sequence: TGTGCCAGCAGGGAGCGACAGGGAAGTTTTGAAAAACTGTTTTTT. It yields the protein CASRERQGSFEKLFF.

The chain combines TRBV9 with TRBJ2-2, with D unresolved. Germline lookup yields CDR1 SGDLS and CDR2 YYNGEE. The CDR3 has 14 amino acids. V shed 4 bases and J shed 3 bases, with 10 bases lying between them. This CDR3 is CASSSDGYTGELFF. CDR3 nucleotide sequence: TGTGCCAGCAGCTCGGACGGATACACCGGGGAGCTGTTTTTT.

J is TRBJ2-1 and V is TRBV10-3; a weak D match, TRBD2 (7 bases). V was trimmed by 4 bases and J by 10 bases, leaving 14 bases between them. Germline V CDR1 and CDR2: ENHRY, SYGVKD. The CDR3 length is 13 residues. The CDR3 DNA is TGTGCCATCAGTGGTTGGGCGGGGGCGGAGCAGTTCTTC. It specifies CAISGWAGAEQFF.

V usage is TRBV18 and J usage is TRBJ1-1, with 7 bases lining up with TRBD1. CDR3 length: 14 amino acids. Per germline, CDR1 KGHSH and CDR2 LQKENI. Germline trimming cut 6 bases from V and 2 bases from J; bases unmatched to any gene: 6. CDR3 amino acids: CASSVQGGNTEAFF. The CDR3 nucleotides read TGTGCCAGCTCGGTTCAGGGGGGAAACACTGAAGCTTTCTTT.

The V call is TRBV27, the J call TRBJ2-1, with 10 bases identical to TRBD2. Germline V gives CDR1 MNHEY, CDR2 SMNVEV (reference sequence). V lost 5 bases, J lost 1 base, and 2 bases stayed unmatched. This CDR3 has 15 amino acids. This chain's CDR3 is CASSPAGGSYNEQFF. The CDR3 bases are TGTGCCAGCAGTCCAGCGGGAGGGTCCTACAATGAGCAGTTCTTC.

This clone was seen more than once but under ten times. The genes are TRBV6-9 and TRBJ1-2; maybe TRBD1 (5 bases). This CDR3 contains 14 residues. CDR1 is MNHGY and CDR2 is SVAAGI in the germline V gene. V lost 5 bases and J lost 2, with 12 bases in between. CDR3 region: CASSDTAGNYGYTF. CDR3 DNA sequence: TGTGCCAGCAGTGACACAGCAGGGAACTATGGCTACACCTTC.

The CDR3 nucleotides read TGTGCCAGCAGTGTCCGGCAGGGGGGCGGGGATACGCAGTATTTT. Amino acid sequence: CASSVRQGGGDTQYF. The chain joins TRBV2 to TRBJ2-3; D may be TRBD1 (7 bases). Deletions cut 4 bases from V and 6 bases from J, with 17 bases between. Germline V CDR1 and CDR2: SNHLY, FYNNEI. This CDR3 contains 15 residues.

The V call is TRBV11-3, the J call TRBJ1-1, with 8 bases that match TRBD1. V lost 1 base, J lost 2 bases, and 3 bases stayed unmatched. Germline V gives CDR1 SGHNT, CDR2 YENEEA. This CDR3 is built from 15 residues. Written as DNA, the CDR3 is TGTGCCAGCAGCTTAGGGACAGGGATAAACACTGAAGCTTTCTTT. Protein: CASSLGTGINTEAFF.

The table lists this clone with a count of one. The CDR3 protein is CASSQAGTGRSYTF. CDR3 bases: TGCGCCAGCAGCCAGGCCGGGACAGGGAGATCTTACACCTTC. This chain connects TRBV4-3 to TRBJ1-2; TRBD1 agrees at 9 bases. This CDR3 spans 14 amino acids. The V gene's germline CDR1 is LGHNA and CDR2 YSLEER. J lost 11 bases, V lost 3 bases, and 10 bases had no gene match.

The chain couples TRBV13 to TRBJ2-1; 8 bases map to TRBD1. This CDR3 is built from 16 residues. V shed 1 base and J 7 bases; nucleotides not matched to a gene: 9. The germline V gene has CDR1 PRHDT and CDR2 FYEKMQ (reference sequence). Here the CDR3 DNA reads TGTGCCAGCAGCTTAGTCAGGGGGCAAGGGAGGAATGAGCAGTTCTTC. Its protein product is CASSLVRGQGRNEQFF.

V and J are TRBV29-1 and TRBJ2-2; no reliable D call. The germline V and J ends were trimmed by 4 bases and 1 base, with 1 base remaining between them. The CDR3 is made up of 11 amino acids. Germline V gene data show CDR1 as SQVTM and CDR2 as ANQGSEA. CDR3 sequence reads: CSVGNTGELFF. CDR3 nucleotide sequence: TGCAGCGTTGGGAACACCGGGGAGCTGTTTTTT.

The rearrangement uses TRBV19 and TRBJ1-6, with D maybe TRBD1 (6 bases). Germline V CDR1 and CDR2: LNHDA, SQIVND (reference sequence). The CDR3 is made up of 16 amino acids. Trimming pared 8 bases from V and 14 bases from J, leaving 28 bases between. The CDR3 spells CASRDGGQYTAASLHF. The DNA of the CDR3 is TGTGCCAGTCGCGATGGGGGGCAGTATACCGCGGCGTCCCTCCACTTT.

This chain connects TRBV5-1 to TRBJ2-1; 7 bases are a match to TRBD2. The germline gives CDR1 SGHRS, CDR2 YFSETQ. The CDR3 consists of 17 residues. J was trimmed by 8 bases and V by 0 bases; bases with no gene match: 14. As DNA, the CDR3 is TGCGCCAGCAGCTTGGCCCCTAGCGGCCTTTTAGGGGATGAGCAGTTCTTC. Translating it yields CASSLAPSGLLGDEQFF.

This chain links TRBV27 with TRBJ1-2; D is undetermined. In germline, CDR1 is MNHEY, CDR2 SMNVEV (reference sequence). CDR3 length: 15 residues. V lost 3 bases and J 8 bases, leaving 19 bases between the germline ends. CDR3: CASSFSGRLPMGYTF. Here the CDR3 DNA reads TGTGCCAGCAGTTTTTCTGGACGGCTCCCAATGGGCTACACCTTC.

This clone was recorded a few times. The limits of the CDR3 on the DNA are not certain, so only TCRdb's listed CDR3 is given. The chain couples TRBV4-3 to TRBJ2-4. Germline V lookup: CDR1 LGHNA, CDR2 YSLEER. Including both end residues, the CDR3 is 18 amino acids long. CDR3 residues: CASSQDLAVGPGKNIQYF.

V and J are TRBV19 and TRBJ2-3; D gene uncertain. The CDR3 consists of 14 residues. Germline V gene lookup returns CDR1 LNHDA and CDR2 SQIVND (reference sequence). The germline V and J ends were trimmed by 0 bases and 1 base, with 5 bases remaining between them. CDR3 in amino acids: CASSIDAGTDTQYF. In DNA, the CDR3 is TGTGCCAGTAGTATAGACGCGGGCACAGATACGCAGTATTTT.

Relative to its sample, this clone is medium-sized (0.01 to 0.1%). CDR3 in DNA: TGTGCCAGCAGCATAACCGCAGCCCACGAGCAGTACTTC. As protein: CASSITAAHEQYF. The chain links TRBV5-4 to TRBJ2-7; D call uncertain. The V and J ends lost 4 bases and 5 bases respectively, with 13 bases between them. The CDR3 runs 13 residues. Germline lookup yields CDR1 SGHNT and CDR2 YYREEE (reference sequence).

The chain combines TRBV5-6 with TRBJ2-3; D perhaps matches TRBD1 (6 bases). The length of the CDR3 is 15 residues. V lost 1 base and J lost 7, with 16 bases in between. The germline V gene encodes CDR1 SGHDT and CDR2 YYEEEE. DNA for the CDR3: TGTGCCAGCAGCTTGTTCTTGGCAGGGGCCAATACGCAGTATTTT. It encodes CASSLFLAGANTQYF. Drawing the rest from reference TRBV5-6 and TRBJ2-3, the complete variable domain is DAGVTQSPTHLIKTRGQQVTLRCSPKSGHDTVSWYQQALGQGPQFIFQYYEEEERQRGNFPDRFSGHQFPNYSSELNVNALLLGDSALYLCASSLFLAGANTQYFGPGTRLTVL.

The chain uses TRBV7-2 and TRBJ1-2; D is ambiguous. The germline CDR1 and CDR2 sequences are SGHTA and FQGNSA. Trimming shortened V by 1 base and J by 2 bases, and 14 bases separated the two germline ends. There are 16 residues in the CDR3. CDR3 sequence reads: CASSLGGGMANYGYTF. For the CDR3, the DNA is TGTGCCAGCAGCTTAGGGGGAGGGATGGCGAACTATGGCTACACCTTC.

The chain employs TRBV9 and TRBJ1-1; D remains ambiguous. The germline CDR1 and CDR2 sequences are SGDLS and YYNGEE. CDR3 length: 13 amino acids. Trimming removed 5 bases at V and 5 bases at J, with 13 bases between. Written as DNA, the CDR3 is TGTGCCAGCAGTCGGAGGGTTGGGACTGAAGCTTTCTTT. Translating gives CASSRRVGTEAFF.

This clone was counted a few times. V usage is TRBV5-8 and J usage is TRBJ2-2, with D uncertain. CDR1 and CDR2 (germline): SGHTS, YDEGEE. The CDR3 runs to 15 residues. V lost 0 bases and J lost 0, with 6 bases in between. CDR3 sequence: CASSLAGANTGELFF. DNA for the CDR3: TGTGCCAGCAGCTTGGCCGGAGCGAACACCGGGGAGCTGTTTTTT.

The gene calls are TRBV27 and TRBJ2-1; 11 positions match TRBD2. CDR1 and CDR2 (germline): MNHEY, SMNVEV (reference sequence). The CDR3 loop spans 15 amino acids. With 5 bases clipped from V and 4 bases from J, the junction kept 4 bases outside the gene matches. The CDR3 is CASSKTSGAYNEQFF. CDR3 coding DNA: TGTGCCAGCAGTAAGACTAGCGGGGCTTACAATGAGCAGTTCTTC.

The chain joins TRBV6-5 to TRBJ2-7, with unresolved D. CDR1 MNHEY and CDR2 SVGAGI come from the germline V gene. CDR3 length: 12 amino acids. Trimming took off 6 bases at V and 4 bases at J, with 10 bases between the two ends. The CDR3 spells CASRNDLYEQYF. CDR3 bases: TGTGCCAGCAGGAACGATCTGTACGAGCAGTACTTC.

The table lists this clone with many counts. The chain is built from TRBV11-3 and TRBJ1-2; D unclear. Trimming removed 3 bases from V and 4 bases from J, with 9 bases in between. Germline lookup yields CDR1 SGHNT and CDR2 YENEEA. The CDR3 sequence is 13 residues long. The CDR3 reads CASSFEEIYGYTF. The CDR3 DNA reads as TGTGCCAGCAGCTTTGAAGAGATCTATGGCTACACCTTC.

The chain links TRBV12-5 to TRBJ2-3; 12 bases agree with TRBD2. The germline V gene has CDR1 LGHNT and CDR2 FRNRAP. V lost 6 bases to trimming and J lost 5 bases; unmatched junction nucleotides: 3. This CDR3 spans 14 amino acids. The CDR3, as DNA: TGTGCTAGTGGGATGGGACTAGCGGGAGATACGCAGTATTTT. It translates to CASGMGLAGDTQYF.

The rearrangement links TRBV11-2 to TRBJ2-2; D ambiguous. Germline CDR1 SGHAT, CDR2 FQNNGV. V gave up 0 bases and J gave up 6 bases, with 5 bases separating them. The CDR3 loop spans 13 amino acids. The DNA of the CDR3 is TGTGCCAGCAGCTTAGATAGGCCCGGGGAGCTGTTTTTT. Translated, it gives CASSLDRPGELFF.